The sequence of this T cell receptor beta chain was determined in a study of T cells in localized non-small cell lung cancer. The study's findings and limits: A denser population of T cells in blood accompanied longer overall survival. Clonality peaked in uninvolved adjacent lung rather than tumor.

The protocol was immunoSEQ multiplex PCR, while the TCRdb copy is restricted to in-frame clones and leaves out a portion. Among around 80,000 clones, less than 85% were seen once, and the ten largest hold 15% to 20%. Of note for this clone: Its antigen remains unknown.

Germline assignment: CDR1 SGHTA and CDR2 FQGTGA. CDR3 length equals 16 residues. V lost 5 bases, J lost 6 bases, and 15 bases stayed unmatched. This receptor was taken from a man aged 40 to 70 with stage II squamous cell lung carcinoma. Sequences were derived from PBMCs, sampled before any cancer treatment. The rearrangement joins TRBV7-3 to TRBJ2-7; 8 positions match TRBD2. CDR3 residues: CASSPPGGQGKSEQYF. Here the CDR3 DNA reads TGTGCCAGCAGCCCCCCGGGAGGGCAGGGTAAGAGCGAGCAGTACTTC.